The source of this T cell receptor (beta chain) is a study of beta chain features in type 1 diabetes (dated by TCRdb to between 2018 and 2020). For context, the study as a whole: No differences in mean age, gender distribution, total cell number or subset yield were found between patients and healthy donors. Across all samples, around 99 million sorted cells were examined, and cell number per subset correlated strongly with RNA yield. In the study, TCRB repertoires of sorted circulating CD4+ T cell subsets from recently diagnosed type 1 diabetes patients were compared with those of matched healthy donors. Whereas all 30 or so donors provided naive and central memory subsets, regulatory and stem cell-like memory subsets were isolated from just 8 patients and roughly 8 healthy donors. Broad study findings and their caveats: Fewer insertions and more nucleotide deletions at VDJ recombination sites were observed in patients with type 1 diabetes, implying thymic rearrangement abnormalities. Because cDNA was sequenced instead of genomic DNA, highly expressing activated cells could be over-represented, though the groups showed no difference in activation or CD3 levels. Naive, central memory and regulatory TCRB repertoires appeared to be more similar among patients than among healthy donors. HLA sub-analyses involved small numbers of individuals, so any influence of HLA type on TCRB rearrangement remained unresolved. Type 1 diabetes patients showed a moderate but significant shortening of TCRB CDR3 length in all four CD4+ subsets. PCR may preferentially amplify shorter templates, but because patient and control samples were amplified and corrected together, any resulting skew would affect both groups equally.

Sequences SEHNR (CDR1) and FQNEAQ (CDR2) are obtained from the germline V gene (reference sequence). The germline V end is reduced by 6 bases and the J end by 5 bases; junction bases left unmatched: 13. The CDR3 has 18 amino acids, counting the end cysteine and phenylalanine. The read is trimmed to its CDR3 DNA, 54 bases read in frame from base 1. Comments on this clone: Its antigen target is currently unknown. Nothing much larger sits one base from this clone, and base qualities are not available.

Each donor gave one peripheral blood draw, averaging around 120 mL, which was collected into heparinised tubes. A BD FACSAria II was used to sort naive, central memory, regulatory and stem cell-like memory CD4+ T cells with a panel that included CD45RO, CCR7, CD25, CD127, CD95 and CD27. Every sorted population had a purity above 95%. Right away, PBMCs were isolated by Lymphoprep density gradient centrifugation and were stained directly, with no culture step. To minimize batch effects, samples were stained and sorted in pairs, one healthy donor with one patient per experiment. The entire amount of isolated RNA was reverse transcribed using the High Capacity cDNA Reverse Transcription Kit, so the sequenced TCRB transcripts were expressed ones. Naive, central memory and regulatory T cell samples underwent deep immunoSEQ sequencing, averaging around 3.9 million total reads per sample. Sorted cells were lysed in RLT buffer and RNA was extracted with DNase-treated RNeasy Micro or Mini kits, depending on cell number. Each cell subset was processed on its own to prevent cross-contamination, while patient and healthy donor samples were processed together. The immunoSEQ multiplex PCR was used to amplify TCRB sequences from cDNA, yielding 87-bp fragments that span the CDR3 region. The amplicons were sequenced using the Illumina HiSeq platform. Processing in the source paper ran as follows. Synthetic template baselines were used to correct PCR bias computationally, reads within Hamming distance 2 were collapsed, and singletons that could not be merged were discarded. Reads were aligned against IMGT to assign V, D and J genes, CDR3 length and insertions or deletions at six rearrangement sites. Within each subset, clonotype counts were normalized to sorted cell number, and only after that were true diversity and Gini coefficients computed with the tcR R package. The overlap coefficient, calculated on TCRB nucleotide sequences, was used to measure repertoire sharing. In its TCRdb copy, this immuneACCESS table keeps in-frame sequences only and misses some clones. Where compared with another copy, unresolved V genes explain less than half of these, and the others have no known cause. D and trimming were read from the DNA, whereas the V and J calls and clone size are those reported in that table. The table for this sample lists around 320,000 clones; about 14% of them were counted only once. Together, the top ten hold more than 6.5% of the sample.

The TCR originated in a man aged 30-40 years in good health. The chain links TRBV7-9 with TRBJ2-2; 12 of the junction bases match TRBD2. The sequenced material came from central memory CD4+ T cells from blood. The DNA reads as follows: TGTGCCAGCAGTCGGACTAGCGGGGACCTGGGTTGGACCGGGGAGCTGTTTTTT. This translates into CASSRTSGDLGWTGELFF.